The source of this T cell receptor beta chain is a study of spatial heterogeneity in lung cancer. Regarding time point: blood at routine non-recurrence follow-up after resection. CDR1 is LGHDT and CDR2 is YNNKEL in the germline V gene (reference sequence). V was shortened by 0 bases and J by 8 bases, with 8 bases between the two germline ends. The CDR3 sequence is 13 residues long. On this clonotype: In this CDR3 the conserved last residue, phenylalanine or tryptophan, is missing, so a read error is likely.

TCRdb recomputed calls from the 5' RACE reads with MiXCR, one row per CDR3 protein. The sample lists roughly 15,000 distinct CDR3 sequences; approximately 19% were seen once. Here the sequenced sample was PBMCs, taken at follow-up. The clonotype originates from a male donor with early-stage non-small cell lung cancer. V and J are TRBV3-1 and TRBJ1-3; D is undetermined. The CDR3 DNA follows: TGTGCCAGCAGCCAAGATGGCCCCTACACCATATATCTT. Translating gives CASSQDGPYTIYL.